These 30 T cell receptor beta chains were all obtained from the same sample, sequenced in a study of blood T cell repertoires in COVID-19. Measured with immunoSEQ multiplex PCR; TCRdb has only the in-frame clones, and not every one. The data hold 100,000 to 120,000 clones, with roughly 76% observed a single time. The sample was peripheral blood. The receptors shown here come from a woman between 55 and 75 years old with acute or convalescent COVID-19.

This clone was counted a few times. DNA of the CDR3: TGTGCCAGCAGTTTATGGGACAGGGGTTACGAGCAGTACTTC. Translation gives CASSLWDRGYEQYF. The V and J genes are TRBV27 and TRBJ2-7, with TRBD1 identical over 10 bases. CDR1 and CDR2 (germline): MNHEY, SMNVEV (reference sequence). With V trimmed by 1 base and J by 4 bases, 1 base remained unmatched. CDR3 length equals 14 residues.

The CDR3 nucleotides read TGTGCCAGCAGCCTACAGGGGAATCAGCCCCAGCATTTT. This sequence encodes CASSLQGNQPQHF. This chain joins TRBV6-5 and TRBJ1-5; 7 bases align to TRBD1. The CDR3 totals 13 residues. V was pared by 6 bases and J by 4 bases, with 3 bases of the junction left unmatched. In germline, CDR1 is MNHEY, CDR2 SVGAGI.

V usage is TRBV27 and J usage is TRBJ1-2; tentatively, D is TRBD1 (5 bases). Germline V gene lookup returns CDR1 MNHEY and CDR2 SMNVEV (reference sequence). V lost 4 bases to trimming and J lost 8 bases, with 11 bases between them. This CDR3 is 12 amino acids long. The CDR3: CASSSQGGGYTF. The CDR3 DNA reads TGTGCCAGCAGTTCCCAGGGAGGCGGCTACACCTTC.

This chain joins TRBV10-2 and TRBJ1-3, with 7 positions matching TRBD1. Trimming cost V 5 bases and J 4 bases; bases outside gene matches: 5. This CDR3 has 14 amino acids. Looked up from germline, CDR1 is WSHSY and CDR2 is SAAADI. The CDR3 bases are TGCGCCAGCAGTCTGACAGGGTCCGGAAACACCATATATTTT. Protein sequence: CASSLTGSGNTIYF.

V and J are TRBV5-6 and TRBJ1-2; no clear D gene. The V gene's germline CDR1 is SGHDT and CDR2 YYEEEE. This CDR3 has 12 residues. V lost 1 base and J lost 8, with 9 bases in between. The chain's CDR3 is CASSLSLGGYTF. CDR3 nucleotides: TGTGCCAGCAGCTTGTCTCTGGGCGGCTACACCTTC.

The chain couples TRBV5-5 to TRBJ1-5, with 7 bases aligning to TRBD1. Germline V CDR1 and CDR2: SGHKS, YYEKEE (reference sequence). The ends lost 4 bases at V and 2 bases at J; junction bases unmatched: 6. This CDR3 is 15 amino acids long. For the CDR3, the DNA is TGTGCCAGCAGCGGGTTAGGGGGCGGCAATCAGCCCCAGCATTTT. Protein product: CASSGLGGGNQPQHF.

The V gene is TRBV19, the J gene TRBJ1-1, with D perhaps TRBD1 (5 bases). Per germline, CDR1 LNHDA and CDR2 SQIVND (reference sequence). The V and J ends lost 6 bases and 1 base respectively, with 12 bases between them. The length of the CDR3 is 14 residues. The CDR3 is CASRRGEENTEAFF. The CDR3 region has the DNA TGTGCCAGTAGAAGGGGCGAGGAGAACACTGAAGCTTTCTTT.

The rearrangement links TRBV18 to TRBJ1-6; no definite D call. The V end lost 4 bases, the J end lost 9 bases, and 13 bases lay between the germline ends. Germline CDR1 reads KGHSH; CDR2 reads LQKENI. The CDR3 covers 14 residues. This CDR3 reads CASSLNPTGSPLHF. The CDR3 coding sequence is TGTGCCAGCTCACTTAACCCCACTGGTTCACCCCTCCACTTT.

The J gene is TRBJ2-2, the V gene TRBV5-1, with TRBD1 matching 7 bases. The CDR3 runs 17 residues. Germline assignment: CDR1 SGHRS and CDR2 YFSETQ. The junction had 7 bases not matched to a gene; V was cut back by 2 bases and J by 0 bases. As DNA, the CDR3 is TGCGCCAGCAGCTTCCGTCCCGACAGGGCGAACACCGGGGAGCTGTTTTTT. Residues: CASSFRPDRANTGELFF.

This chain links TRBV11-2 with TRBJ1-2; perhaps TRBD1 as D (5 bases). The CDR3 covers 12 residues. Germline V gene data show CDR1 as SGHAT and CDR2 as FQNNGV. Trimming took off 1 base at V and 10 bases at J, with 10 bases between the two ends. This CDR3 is CASSLAGGVYTF. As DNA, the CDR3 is TGTGCCAGCAGCTTAGCCGGGGGGGTCTACACCTTC.

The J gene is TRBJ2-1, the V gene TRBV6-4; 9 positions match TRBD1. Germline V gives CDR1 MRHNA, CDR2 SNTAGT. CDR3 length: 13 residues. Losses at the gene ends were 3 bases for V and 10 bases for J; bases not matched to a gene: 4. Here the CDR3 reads CASSETGTGEQFF. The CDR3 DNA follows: TGTGCCAGCAGTGAGACCGGGACAGGGGAGCAGTTCTTC.

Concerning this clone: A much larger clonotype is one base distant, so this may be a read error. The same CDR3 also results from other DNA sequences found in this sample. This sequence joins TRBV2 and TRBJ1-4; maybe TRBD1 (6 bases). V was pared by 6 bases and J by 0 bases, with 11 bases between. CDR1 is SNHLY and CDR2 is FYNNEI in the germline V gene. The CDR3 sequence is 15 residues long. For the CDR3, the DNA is TGTGCCAGCAGGAGGACAGCCGCAACTAATGAAAAACTGTTTTTT. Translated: CASRRTAATNEKLFF.

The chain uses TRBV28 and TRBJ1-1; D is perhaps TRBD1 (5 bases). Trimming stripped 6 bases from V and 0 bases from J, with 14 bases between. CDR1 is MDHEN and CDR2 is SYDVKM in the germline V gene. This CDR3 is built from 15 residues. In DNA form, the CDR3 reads TGTGCCAGCAGCCCAAGTTTGACAGTGAACACTGAAGCTTTCTTT. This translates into CASSPSLTVNTEAFF.

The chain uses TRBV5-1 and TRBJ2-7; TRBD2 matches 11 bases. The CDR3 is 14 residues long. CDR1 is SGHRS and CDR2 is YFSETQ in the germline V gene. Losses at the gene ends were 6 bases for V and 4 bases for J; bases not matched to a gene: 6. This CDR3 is CASTPSGGSYEQYF. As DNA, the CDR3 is TGCGCCAGCACCCCTAGCGGGGGGTCGTACGAGCAGTACTTC.

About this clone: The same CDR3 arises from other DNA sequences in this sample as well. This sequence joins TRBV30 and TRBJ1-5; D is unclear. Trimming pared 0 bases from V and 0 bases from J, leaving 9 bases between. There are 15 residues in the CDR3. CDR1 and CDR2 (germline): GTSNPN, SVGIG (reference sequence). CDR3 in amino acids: CAWSVGGNSNQPQHF. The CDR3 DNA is TGTGCCTGGAGTGTAGGAGGGAATAGCAATCAGCCCCAGCATTTT.

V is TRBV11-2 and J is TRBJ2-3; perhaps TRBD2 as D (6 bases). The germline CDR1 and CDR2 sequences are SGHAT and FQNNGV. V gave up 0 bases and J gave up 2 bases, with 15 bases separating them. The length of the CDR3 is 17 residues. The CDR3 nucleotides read TGTGCCAGCAGCTTAGATTTGGCGGGGCGGGACACAGATACGCAGTATTTT. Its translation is CASSLDLAGRDTDTQYF.

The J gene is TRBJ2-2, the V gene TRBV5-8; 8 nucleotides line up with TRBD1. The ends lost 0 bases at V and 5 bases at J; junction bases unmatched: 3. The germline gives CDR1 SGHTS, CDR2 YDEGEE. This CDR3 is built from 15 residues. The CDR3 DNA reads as TGTGCCAGCAGCTTGGCCAGGGGGCGTACCGGGGAGCTGTTTTTT. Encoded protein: CASSLARGRTGELFF.

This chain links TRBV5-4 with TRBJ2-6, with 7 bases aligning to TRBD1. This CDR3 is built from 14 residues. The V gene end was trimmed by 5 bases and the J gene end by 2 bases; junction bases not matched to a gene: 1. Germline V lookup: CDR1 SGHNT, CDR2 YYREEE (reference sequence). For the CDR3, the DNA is TGTGCCAGCAGTCAGGGGGCTGGGGCCAACGTCCTGACTTTC. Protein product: CASSQGAGANVLTF.

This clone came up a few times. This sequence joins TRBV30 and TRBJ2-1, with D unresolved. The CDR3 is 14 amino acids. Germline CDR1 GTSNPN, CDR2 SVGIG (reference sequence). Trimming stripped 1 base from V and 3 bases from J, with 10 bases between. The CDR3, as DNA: TGTGCCTGGAGTGCCCGAAGAGACTACAATGAGCAGTTCTTC. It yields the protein CAWSARRDYNEQFF.

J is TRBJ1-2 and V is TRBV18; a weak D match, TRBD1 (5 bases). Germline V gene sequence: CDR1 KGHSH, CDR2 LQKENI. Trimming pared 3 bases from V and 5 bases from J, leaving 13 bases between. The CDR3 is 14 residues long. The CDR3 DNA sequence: TGTGCCAGCTCACCGGGGCAGGATTTTTATGGCTACACCTTC. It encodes CASSPGQDFYGYTF.

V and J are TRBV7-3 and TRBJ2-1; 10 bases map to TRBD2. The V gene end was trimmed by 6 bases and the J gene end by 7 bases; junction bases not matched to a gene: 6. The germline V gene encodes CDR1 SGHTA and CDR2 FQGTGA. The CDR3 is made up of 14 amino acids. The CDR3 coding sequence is TGTGCCAGCAGTAGCGGGGGGCCAACAAATGAGCAGTTCTTC. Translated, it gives CASSSGGPTNEQFF.

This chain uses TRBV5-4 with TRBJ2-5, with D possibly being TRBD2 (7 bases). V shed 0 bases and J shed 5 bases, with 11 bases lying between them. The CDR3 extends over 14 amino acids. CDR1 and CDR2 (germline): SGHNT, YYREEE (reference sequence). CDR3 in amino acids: CASSLAGGGETQYF. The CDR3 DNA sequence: TGTGCCAGCAGCTTGGCGGGGGGCGGTGAGACCCAGTACTTC.

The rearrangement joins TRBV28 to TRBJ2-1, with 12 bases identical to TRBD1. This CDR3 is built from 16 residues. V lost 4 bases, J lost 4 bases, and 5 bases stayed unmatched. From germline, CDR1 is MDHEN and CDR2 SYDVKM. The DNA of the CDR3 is TGTGCCAGCAGTTCAACGGGACAGGGGGCATACAATGAGCAGTTCTTC. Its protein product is CASSSTGQGAYNEQFF. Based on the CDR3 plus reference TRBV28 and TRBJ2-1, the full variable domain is DVKVTQSSRYLVKRTGEKVFLECVQDMDHENMFWYRQDPGLGLRLIYFSYDVKMKEKGDIPEGYSVSREKKERFSLILESASTNQTSMYLCASSSTGQGAYNEQFFGPGTRLTVL.

The CDR3 is CASSVGRGMIQPQHF. DNA of the CDR3: TGTGCCAGTAGTGTGGGCCGGGGAATGATCCAGCCCCAGCATTTT. The genes are TRBV19 and TRBJ1-5; D is undetermined. CDR1 is LNHDA, CDR2 SQIVND, per germline (reference sequence). Trimming stripped 5 bases from V and 7 bases from J, with 18 bases between. This CDR3 spans 15 amino acids. Variable domain in full (rest from reference TRBV19 and TRBJ1-5): DGGITQSPKYLFRKEGQNVTLSCEQNLNHDAMYWYRQDPGQGLRLIYYSQIVNDFQKGDIAEGYSVSREKKESFPLTVTSAQKNPTAFYLCASSVGRGMIQPQHFGDGTRLSIL.

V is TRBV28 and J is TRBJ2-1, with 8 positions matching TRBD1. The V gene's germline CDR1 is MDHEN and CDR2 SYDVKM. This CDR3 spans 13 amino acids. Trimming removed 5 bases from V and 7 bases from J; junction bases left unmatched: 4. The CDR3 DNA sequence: TGTGCCAGCAGTCAGGGGGCCTGGAATGAGCAGTTCTTC. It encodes CASSQGAWNEQFF.

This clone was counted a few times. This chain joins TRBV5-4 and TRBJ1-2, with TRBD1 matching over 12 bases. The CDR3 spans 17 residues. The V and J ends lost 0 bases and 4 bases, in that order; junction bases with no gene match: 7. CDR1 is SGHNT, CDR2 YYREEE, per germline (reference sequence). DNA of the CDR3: TGTGCCAGCAGCTTGGGGGGACAGGGGGCGTTGGGCTATGGCTACACCTTC. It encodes CASSLGGQGALGYGYTF.

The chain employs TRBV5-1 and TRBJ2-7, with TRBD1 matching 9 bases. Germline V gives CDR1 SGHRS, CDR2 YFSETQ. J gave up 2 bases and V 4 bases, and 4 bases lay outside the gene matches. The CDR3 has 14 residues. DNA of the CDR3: TGCGCCAGCAGCCCCGGGACAGGGACCTACGAGCAGTACTTC. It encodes CASSPGTGTYEQYF.

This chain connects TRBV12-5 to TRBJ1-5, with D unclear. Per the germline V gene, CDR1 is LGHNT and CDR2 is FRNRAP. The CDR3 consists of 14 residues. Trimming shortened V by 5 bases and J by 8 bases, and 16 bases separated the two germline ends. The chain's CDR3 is CASGPALLVEPQHF. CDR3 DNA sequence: TGTGCTAGTGGTCCCGCGCTCTTAGTGGAGCCCCAGCATTTT.

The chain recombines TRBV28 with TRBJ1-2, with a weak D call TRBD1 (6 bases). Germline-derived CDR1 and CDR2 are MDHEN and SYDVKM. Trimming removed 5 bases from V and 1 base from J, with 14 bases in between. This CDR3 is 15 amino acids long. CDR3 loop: CASSPYPQGNYGYTF. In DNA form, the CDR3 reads TGTGCCAGCAGTCCCTATCCACAGGGTAACTATGGCTACACCTTC.

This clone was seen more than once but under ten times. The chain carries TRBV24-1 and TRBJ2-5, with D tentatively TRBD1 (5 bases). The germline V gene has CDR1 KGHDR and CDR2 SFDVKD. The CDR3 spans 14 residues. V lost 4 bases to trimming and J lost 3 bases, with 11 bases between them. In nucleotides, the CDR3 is TGTGCCACCAGTGACCAGGGATGGAAAGAGACCCAGTACTTC. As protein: CATSDQGWKETQYF.